The 14 T cell receptor beta chains listed next were all sequenced from one sample in a study of Ad26.COV2.S vaccination and SARS-CoV-2 variants. Generated by immunoSEQ multiplex PCR, the TCRdb table keeps only in-frame clones and is missing some. The profile shows about 180,000 clones, around 90% of them singletons. Sequenced here: peripheral blood, sampled after recovery from COVID-19. The receptors shown here come from a human donor who had recovered from COVID-19.

Concerning this clone: The junction differs from germline at one of its ends, possibly a read error. This sample includes further DNA sequences coding for the same CDR3. This chain uses TRBV11-2 with TRBJ1-1; tentative D call: TRBD1 (6 bases). The CDR3 covers 16 residues. Germline CDR1 and CDR2: SGHAT and FQNNGV. This chain's CDR3 is CASSPGTAAGGTEAFF. CDR3 nucleotides: TGTGCCAGCAGCCCCGGGACGGCGGCCGGGGGCACTGAAGCTTTTTTT.

In its sample, this clone was seen a few times. The V call is TRBV6-1, the J call TRBJ1-1; tentative D call: TRBD1 (6 bases). CDR1 is MNHNS and CDR2 is SASEGT in the germline V gene. This CDR3 region has 12 residues. V lost 11 bases to trimming and J lost 1 base, with 11 bases between them. The CDR3 loop reads CASRGGNTEAFF. The CDR3 DNA sequence: TGTGCCTCCCGAGGGGGGAACACTGAAGCTTTCTTT.

The rearrangement joins TRBV7-9 to TRBJ1-4; D gene uncertain. Trimming took off 5 bases at V and 0 bases at J, with 7 bases between the two ends. There are 14 residues in the CDR3. The germline gives CDR1 SEHNR, CDR2 FQNEAQ (reference sequence). Here the CDR3 DNA reads TGTGCCAGCAGCCCGGGCGCAACTAATGAAAAACTGTTTTTT. As protein: CASSPGATNEKLFF.

The chain combines TRBV6-4 with TRBJ2-1; TRBD2 agrees at 10 bases. Unmatched junction bases numbered 0, after V lost 4 bases and J lost 0 bases. The CDR3 runs 15 residues. The germline gives CDR1 MRHNA, CDR2 SNTAGT. The CDR3 sequence: CASSVAGGSYNEQFF. CDR3 DNA: TGTGCCAGCAGTGTAGCGGGGGGCTCCTACAATGAGCAGTTCTTC.

The chain has TRBV19 and TRBJ1-1; 10 bases agree with TRBD1. The CDR3 runs to 17 residues. After removal of 5 bases from V and 1 base from J, the junction contained 10 bases not matched to a gene. Germline assignment: CDR1 LNHDA and CDR2 SQIVND (reference sequence). As DNA, the CDR3 is TGTGCCAGTAGTTACCGGGACAGGGGCCCGTCGAACACTGAAGCTTTCTTT. Protein sequence: CASSYRDRGPSNTEAFF.

The chain employs TRBV5-6 and TRBJ2-5; maybe TRBD2 (6 bases). Trimming pared 0 bases from V and 2 bases from J, leaving 14 bases between. This CDR3 is built from 16 residues. The germline V gene encodes CDR1 SGHDT and CDR2 YYEEEE. DNA for the CDR3: TGTGCCAGCAGCTTGGCCGGGGTGGGAGGACAAGAGACCCAGTACTTC. It yields the protein CASSLAGVGGQETQYF.

The count of this clone is one. The V call is TRBV6-1, the J call TRBJ2-7; 7 bases line up with TRBD1. The CDR3 runs 16 residues. Germline V CDR1 and CDR2: MNHNS, SASEGT. V shed 3 bases, J shed 1 base, and the junction held 9 bases outside the gene matches. DNA of the CDR3: TGTGCCAGCAGTGACATCCGGGACAGAGGTTCCTACGAGCAGTACTTC. The encoded protein is CASSDIRDRGSYEQYF.

In this sample, this clone turned up once. The V call is TRBV5-1, the J call TRBJ2-7; tentatively, D is TRBD1 or TRBD2 (5 bases each). Germline-derived CDR1 and CDR2 are SGHRS and YFSETQ. This CDR3 comprises 16 residues. V gave up 4 bases and J gave up 1 base, with 18 bases separating them. The CDR3 region is CASSPTGGRLSYEQYF. CDR3 bases: TGCGCCAGCAGCCCTACTGGGGGACGCCTGTCCTACGAGCAGTACTTC.

This rearrangement joins TRBV7-9 to TRBJ2-7; TRBD1 matches at 8 bases. CDR1 SEHNR and CDR2 FQNEAQ come from the germline V gene (reference sequence). Trimming cost V 5 bases and J 0 bases; bases outside gene matches: 3. This CDR3 contains 14 residues. CDR3 DNA sequence: TGTGCCAGCAGCCAAGGACAGGGCTCCTACGAGCAGTACTTC. Residues: CASSQGQGSYEQYF. Looking up the rest from reference TRBV7-9 and TRBJ2-7 gives the full variable domain: DTGVSQNPRHKITKRGQNVTFRCDPISEHNRLYWYRQTLGQGPEFLTYFQNEAQLEKSRLLSDRFSAERPKGSFSTLEIQRTEQGDSAMYLCASSQGQGSYEQYFGPGTRLTVT.

The rearrangement links TRBV9 to TRBJ1-6, with a possible D match to TRBD1 (6 bases). Trimming left V 3 bases short and J 5 bases short, with 12 bases between. Germline V gene lookup returns CDR1 SGDLS and CDR2 YYNGEE. The CDR3 is made up of 15 amino acids. In DNA form, the CDR3 reads TGTGCCAGCAGCGACAAAACAGGGAATAATTCACCCCTCCACTTT. It encodes CASSDKTGNNSPLHF.

This clone appeared a few times. Other nucleotide sequences from this sample produce the same CDR3. The chain links TRBV2 to TRBJ1-1; no reliable D call. Per germline, CDR1 SNHLY and CDR2 FYNNEI. The germline V and J ends were trimmed by 6 bases and 1 base, with 3 bases remaining between them. The CDR3 runs to 11 residues. CDR3 sequence reads: CASRGNTEAFF. DNA for the CDR3: TGTGCCAGCAGGGGGAACACTGAAGCTTTCTTT.

In its sample, this clone was seen once. The V and J genes are TRBV25-1 and TRBJ2-1; D might be TRBD2 (5 bases). Germline CDR1 MGHDK, CDR2 SYGVNS. The CDR3 totals 11 residues. Deletions cut 11 bases from V and 7 bases from J, with 12 bases between. The CDR3 DNA is TGTGCCCCGCAGACGGGAAATGAGCAGTTCTTC. This gives the protein CAPQTGNEQFF.

CDR3 nucleotides: TGTGCCAGCAGTTTGCTGGGACTAAACACCGGGGAGCTGTTTTTT. As protein: CASSLLGLNTGELFF. The chain links TRBV27 to TRBJ2-2, with TRBD2 matching 7 bases. CDR3 length: 15 residues. V shed 3 bases, J shed 2 bases, and the junction held 3 bases outside the gene matches. CDR1 and CDR2 from the germline V gene are MNHEY and SMNVEV (reference sequence).

The chain is built from TRBV29-1 and TRBJ1-5, with 8 bases lining up with TRBD1. In germline, CDR1 is SQVTM, CDR2 ANQGSEA. CDR3 size: 13 residues. V gave up 6 bases and J gave up 6 bases; unmatched junction bases: 7. The CDR3, as DNA: TGCAGCGTGCCCGGACAGGGTGGTCAGCCCCAGCATTTT. This encodes CSVPGQGGQPQHF.